These T cell receptor beta chains were read from a single sample in a study of response to subunit inactivated influenza vaccine. TCRdb redid the calling of the RT-PCR reads with MiXCR, one entry per CDR3 protein. The data show about 520,000 distinct CDR3 sequences, about 25% seen once. This specimen consisted of CD4+ T cells sorted from PBMCs, obtained more than 4 days after vaccination. The receptors here all came from a man aged 50 to 60 who received an inactivated influenza vaccine. CDR3s include the opening cysteine and the closing phenylalanine or tryptophan. The D gene is left open where the match is weak. Size is omitted from some rows. Given values are once, few, many or a class for expanded clones.

DNA,CDR3,length,V,J,D,size
TGTGCCAGCAGCTTAGATCGCCTTAGTAATTCACCCCTCCACTTT,CASSLDRLSNSPLHF,15,TRBV7-2,TRBJ1-6,NA,NA
TGCGCCAGCAGGGGACAGGGGCCGGAGCCCCAGCATTTT,CASRGQGPEPQHF,13,TRBV10-2,TRBJ1-5,TRBD1,many
TGTGCCAGCAGCAAAGGCGGGACAGTCACCCTCCACTTT,CASSKGGTVTLHF,13,TRBV7-2,TRBJ1-6,TRBD1,NA
TGCGCCAGCAGCCAAGTTGGGACAGAGCCCTACGAGCAGTACTTC,CASSQVGTEPYEQYF,15,TRBV4-3,TRBJ2-7,TRBD1,once
TGTGCCAGCAGCTCCGGGACAGGGGTTAACTATGGCTACACCTTC,CASSSGTGVNYGYTF,15,TRBV7-3,TRBJ1-2,TRBD1,few
TGTGCCAGCAGGCTACGACAGGGTCTAAAGGGCAATGAGCAGTTCTTC,CASRLRQGLKGNEQFF,16,TRBV7-2,TRBJ2-1,TRBD1,few
TGCGCCAGCAGCCAAGTGTCCGGGGGCTGGTACAATGAGCAGTTCTTC,CASSQVSGGWYNEQFF,16,TRBV4-3,TRBJ2-1,NA,few
TGCGCCAGCAGCCAAGATTTTCGACAGGGAACCTACAATGAGCAGTTCTTC,CASSQDFRQGTYNEQFF,17,TRBV4-1,TRBJ2-1,TRBD1,few
TGTGCCAGCAGCCAGTCAGCCGGGACTAGCGGGACCCACAATGAGCAGTTCTTC,CASSQSAGTSGTHNEQFF,18,TRBV7-3,TRBJ2-1,TRBD2,NA
TGCAGTGCTACCCAGGGGAATTCACCCCTCCACTTT,CSATQGNSPLHF,12,TRBV20-1,TRBJ1-6,NA,few
TGTGCCACCAGCGTCATGAGAGGTTTTGAGCAGTTCTTC,CATSVMRGFEQFF,13,TRBV15,TRBJ2-1,NA,NA
TGTGCCACCAGCAGAGACAGGACAGGGAGGACGCAGTACTTC,CATSRDRTGRTQYF,14,TRBV15,TRBJ2-7,TRBD1,NA
TGTGCCAGCAGCTTCGTAGCGGGGAGTACCACCGGGGAGCTGTTTTTT,CASSFVAGSTTGELFF,16,TRBV7-9,TRBJ2-2,TRBD2,once
TGCGCCAGCAGCTTGACGGGAGCCGGTTTGGGAGAGACCCAGTACTTC,CASSLTGAGLGETQYF,16,TRBV5-1,TRBJ2-5,NA,NA
TGTGCCAGCAGCCAAGGGGCAGGCGAAGCTTTCTTT,CASSQGAGEAFF,12,TRBV3-1,TRBJ1-1,NA,few
TGCGCCAGCAAATGGTCCTCAAGCACAGATACGCAGTATTTT,CASKWSSSTDTQYF,14,TRBV5-1,TRBJ2-3,NA,NA
TGTGCCAGCAGCTTACAACCAGCTCAGCCCCAGCATTTT,CASSLQPAQPQHF,13,TRBV7-8,TRBJ1-5,NA,NA
TGTGCCAGCAGCTTGGCGGGCGCTAGCGGGATTGTAGATACGCAGTATTTT,CASSLAGASGIVDTQYF,17,TRBV5-4,TRBJ2-3,TRBD2,few
TGCGCCAGCAGCTTGGCAGGGGCGCGTGGTGAAAAACTGTTTTTT,CASSLAGARGEKLFF,15,TRBV5-1,TRBJ1-4,NA,NA
TGCAGTGCTACAAGGTACCAAGAGACCCAGTACTTC,CSATRYQETQYF,12,TRBV20-1,TRBJ2-5,NA,NA